The clone carrying this T cell receptor (beta chain) showed up many times. Trimming took 8 bases from V and 2 from J, leaving 15 bases between them. The CDR3 has 14 residues. Germline values: CDR1 SEHNR, CDR2 FQNEAQ (reference sequence). The data originate from a study of T cells in Graves' hyperthyroidism and ophthalmopathy. Amplified TCR beta CDR3 regions derived from RNA transcripts. When the TCR CDR3 underwent first-round RT-PCR, the HTBI primer set was used. TCRdb passed the multiplex PCR reads through MiXCR, listing each CDR3 protein once. The table shows fewer than 750,000 distinct CDR3 sequences, with roughly 14% occurring only once. Criteria for exclusion of patients were uncontrolled infection, other autoimmune disease, pregnancy or lactation. Used for diagnoses were clinical symptoms, serum thyroxine and TRAb, thyroid ultrasound and orbital computed tomography.

This sequence originates from a woman aged 40 to 50 with Graves' ophthalmopathy. The V call is TRBV7-9, the J call TRBJ1-1; the D is unclear. The sequenced material came from blood. The CDR3 bases are TGTGCCAGCCGATCGAGGGATAGCAACACTGAAGCTTTCTTT. It yields the protein CASRSRDSNTEAFF.